Below, 25 T cell receptor beta chains from the same sample are listed, as sequenced in a study of regulatory T cells in long-lasting Graves disease. Relying on iRepertoire HTBI primers and Arm-PCR of CDR3 regions, the team built TCR beta libraries. TCRdb recomputed calls from the multiplex PCR reads with MiXCR, one row per CDR3 protein. This sample has more than 650,000 distinct CDR3 sequences, with 30% found just once. The time point here: persistent/refractory GD, antithyroid drugs over 5 years with positive TRAb. PBMCs were the source of the RNA used for TCR sequencing. This sample comprised peripheral blood mononuclear cells (PBMCs), obtained when the disease was refractory, from a patient treated with antithyroid drugs. The receptor set was obtained from a female donor with Graves disease.

The CDR3 loop is CASSSGESTGELFF. CDR3 sequence (DNA): TGTGCCAGCTCATCAGGCGAGTCCACCGGGGAGCTGTTTTTT. V usage is TRBV18 and J usage is TRBJ2-2; D unclear. The V gene lost 5 bases and the J gene lost 4 bases, with 11 bases spanning the gap. The germline gives CDR1 KGHSH, CDR2 LQKENI. The CDR3 sequence is 14 residues long.

This clonotype was observed at least ten times. V is TRBV6-9 and J is TRBJ1-2, with 9 bases lining up with TRBD1. The CDR3 has 17 amino acids. V was clipped by 3 bases and J by 4 bases; unmatched bases: 12. Germline-derived CDR1 and CDR2 are MNHGY and SVAAGI. The CDR3 sequence is CASSYSSPGQGFYGYTF. The CDR3 region has the DNA TGTGCCAGCAGTTACTCTTCTCCGGGACAGGGCTTCTATGGCTACACCTTC.

This clonotype was seen ten or more times. This chain joins TRBV6-2 or TRBV6-3 and TRBJ2-2; D is uncertain. Trimming cost V 4 bases and J 6 bases, with 15 bases left between them. The germline CDR1 and CDR2 sequences are MNHEY and SVGEGT. The CDR3 runs to 15 residues. The CDR3 region is CASSLTLETSGELFF. In DNA, the CDR3 is TGTGCCAGCAGTTTAACGCTGGAGACGTCCGGGGAGCTGTTTTTT.

This clonotype has at least ten counts. This sequence joins TRBV2 and TRBJ1-1, with 7 bases identical to TRBD1. Losses at the gene ends were 5 bases for V and 1 base for J; bases not matched to a gene: 1. The CDR3 has 13 amino acids. The germline CDR1 and CDR2 sequences are SNHLY and FYNNEI. The CDR3 DNA is TGTGCCAGCAGTTGGACAGGGAACACTGAAGCTTTCTTT. This encodes CASSWTGNTEAFF.

V usage is TRBV19 and J usage is TRBJ2-7; no clear D. V lost 2 bases and J lost 2, with 7 bases in between. The CDR3 extends over 13 amino acids. Germline V lookup: CDR1 LNHDA, CDR2 SQIVND (reference sequence). The CDR3 DNA reads TGTGCCAGTAGTATATACCCAACCTACGAGCAGTACTTC. This sequence encodes CASSIYPTYEQYF.

The chain uses TRBV11-2 and TRBJ1-1, with D maybe TRBD1 (5 bases). The CDR3 spans 13 residues. Germline loops: CDR1 SGHAT, CDR2 FQNNGV. Trimming took off 6 bases at V and 1 base at J, with 9 bases between the two ends. The CDR3 here is CASSGDWNTEAFF. CDR3 in DNA: TGTGCCAGCAGTGGGGACTGGAACACTGAAGCTTTCTTT.

V usage is TRBV20-1 and J usage is TRBJ1-2, with D unclear. The V end lost 6 bases, the J end lost 4 bases, and 12 bases lay between the germline ends. CDR1 DFQATT and CDR2 SNEGSKA come from the germline V gene (reference sequence). CDR3 size: 12 residues. The CDR3 region has the DNA TGCAGTGCAGGTGGGGAAGGCTATGGCTACACCTTC. Its translation is CSAGGEGYGYTF.

This clonotype was recorded a few times. The rearrangement links TRBV27 to TRBJ1-1, with 12 bases lining up with TRBD1. Germline V gene lookup returns CDR1 MNHEY and CDR2 SMNVEV (reference sequence). J lost 4 bases, V lost 6 bases, and 9 bases had no gene match. The CDR3 length is 16 residues. CDR3 coding DNA: TGTGCCAGCAGCTCTCGGGACAGGGGGCGAAGCACTGAAGCTTTCTTT. Translating it yields CASSSRDRGRSTEAFF.

The chain recombines TRBV19 with TRBJ1-4, with no clear D. The CDR3 totals 14 residues. CDR1 and CDR2 from the germline V gene are LNHDA and SQIVND (reference sequence). The V gene lost 4 bases and the J gene lost 7 bases, with 13 bases spanning the gap. CDR3 loop: CASSTGIRSEKLFF. In DNA, the CDR3 is TGTGCCAGTAGTACCGGTATAAGATCTGAAAAACTGTTTTTT.

The chain uses TRBV7-6 and TRBJ2-5, with D possibly matching TRBD1 (6 bases). Trimming took off 5 bases at V and 2 bases at J, with 12 bases between the two ends. Germline-derived CDR1 and CDR2 are SGHVS and FNYEAQ. CDR3 length: 14 amino acids. As DNA, the CDR3 is TGTGCCAGCAGCGCTGGACAGAGTCAAGAGACCCAGTACTTC. Translation gives CASSAGQSQETQYF.

This sequence joins TRBV5-1 and TRBJ2-7, with 7 positions matching TRBD1. The CDR3 runs 14 residues. The ends lost 0 bases at V and 4 bases at J; junction bases unmatched: 4. Germline V gene data show CDR1 as SGHRS and CDR2 as YFSETQ. In DNA form, the CDR3 reads TGCGCCAGCAGCTTGGAGCAGGGGGAATACGAGCAGTACTTC. This codes for CASSLEQGEYEQYF.

This clonotype was counted only a few times. This chain joins TRBV6-1 and TRBJ2-5; D is uncertain. From germline, CDR1 is MNHNS and CDR2 SASEGT. This CDR3 region has 13 residues. V dropped 7 bases and J dropped 5 bases, with 14 bases sitting between them. CDR3: CASKLGLGETQYF. CDR3 bases: TGTGCCAGCAAACTGGGCCTGGGGGAGACCCAGTACTTC.

This clonotype showed up just a few times. The chain combines TRBV9 with TRBJ2-2; 7 positions agree with TRBD1. The length of the CDR3 is 15 residues. The ends lost 3 bases at V and 5 bases at J; junction bases unmatched: 7. CDR1 and CDR2 (germline): SGDLS, YYNGEE. CDR3 DNA: TGTGCCAGCAGCGGTACAGGGGTAGGGACCGGGGAGCTGTTTTTT. Its translation is CASSGTGVGTGELFF.

This clonotype showed up just a few times. This rearrangement joins TRBV20-1 to TRBJ1-5, with D possibly TRBD1 on 5 matching bases. The CDR3 has 14 amino acids. The V end lost 3 bases, the J end lost 4 bases, and 13 bases lay between the germline ends. CDR1 and CDR2 (germline): DFQATT, SNEGSKA (reference sequence). The CDR3, as DNA: TGCAGTGCTAGGAAGCAGGGCCAGAATCAGCCCCAGCATTTT. It encodes CSARKQGQNQPQHF.

The J gene is TRBJ2-4, the V gene TRBV7-9, with 7 bases lining up with TRBD2. Germline V gene data show CDR1 as SEHNR and CDR2 as FQNEAQ (reference sequence). Trimming removed 1 base from V and 0 bases from J; junction bases left unmatched: 9. The CDR3 has 18 amino acids. CDR3 sequence: CASSLVQTSTIAKNIQYF. CDR3 DNA sequence: TGTGCCAGCAGCTTAGTCCAGACTAGCACCATAGCCAAAAACATTCAGTACTTC.

This clonotype was seen repeatedly, ten times or more. V is TRBV28 and J is TRBJ1-2, with a weak D call TRBD1 (5 bases). The V gene lost 5 bases and the J gene lost 5 bases, with 21 bases spanning the gap. The germline V gene encodes CDR1 MDHEN and CDR2 SYDVKM. The CDR3 totals 16 residues. The CDR3 DNA reads TGTGCCAGCAGTCCCACATACGGGGGGAGTTGGTATGGCTACACCTTC. Translated: CASSPTYGGSWYGYTF.

This clonotype has a handful of counts. The chain couples TRBV7-9 to TRBJ1-2; D call uncertain. The CDR3 is made up of 13 amino acids. Looked up from germline, CDR1 is SEHNR and CDR2 is FQNEAQ (reference sequence). Trimming shortened V by 1 base and J by 8 bases, and 11 bases separated the two germline ends. The CDR3 here is CASSLVPAFGYTF. The CDR3 region has the DNA TGTGCCAGCAGCTTAGTTCCGGCGTTCGGCTACACCTTC.

This clonotype was observed at least ten times. V is TRBV2 and J is TRBJ2-2; D gene ambiguous. The germline V gene encodes CDR1 SNHLY and CDR2 FYNNEI. Trimming left V 4 bases short and J 1 base short, with 7 bases between. The CDR3 consists of 14 residues. CDR3 residues: CASSADRNTGELFF. CDR3 sequence (DNA): TGTGCCAGCAGTGCTGATCGGAACACCGGGGAGCTGTTTTTT.

This sequence joins TRBV19 and TRBJ1-5; maybe TRBD1 (6 bases). The CDR3 length is 15 residues. Germline lookup yields CDR1 LNHDA and CDR2 SQIVND (reference sequence). V shed 5 bases and J shed 7 bases, with 18 bases lying between them. CDR3 sequence: CASSYDRRPRQPQHF. CDR3 coding DNA: TGTGCCAGTAGTTACGACAGGCGCCCAAGACAGCCCCAGCATTTT.

V usage is TRBV25-1 and J usage is TRBJ2-5, with 8 bases matching TRBD1. The CDR3 is 17 amino acids. In germline, CDR1 is MGHDK, CDR2 SYGVNS. Losses at the gene ends were 3 bases for V and 5 bases for J; bases not matched to a gene: 14. CDR3 region: CASSDRRRQGALETQYF. CDR3 sequence (DNA): TGTGCCAGCAGTGATCGGAGGCGGCAGGGGGCGTTGGAGACCCAGTACTTC.

In this sample, this clonotype turned up a few times. The CDR3 reads CASHKGPGYEQYF. The CDR3 DNA follows: TGTGCCAGCCACAAGGGACCTGGGTACGAGCAGTACTTC. The chain couples TRBV28 to TRBJ2-7; D might be TRBD1 or TRBD2, each matching 5 bases. CDR1 is MDHEN and CDR2 is SYDVKM in the germline V gene. Trimming removed 8 bases at V and 4 bases at J, with 15 bases between. This CDR3 is 13 amino acids long.

The chain employs TRBV27 and TRBJ2-1; D is undetermined. Germline V lookup: CDR1 MNHEY, CDR2 SMNVEV (reference sequence). The CDR3 runs 15 residues. Trimming removed 5 bases at V and 0 bases at J, with 11 bases between. Here the CDR3 DNA reads TGTGCCAGCAGTCCTTTCAAGAGCTCCTACAATGAGCAGTTCTTC. As protein: CASSPFKSSYNEQFF.

The sample holds a few counts of this clonotype. This chain connects TRBV27 to TRBJ1-2, with D unresolved. Germline V gene sequence: CDR1 MNHEY, CDR2 SMNVEV (reference sequence). Trimming pared 4 bases from V and 7 bases from J, leaving 13 bases between. CDR3 size: 13 residues. This CDR3 is CASSSGIRRGYTF. In DNA form, the CDR3 reads TGTGCCAGCAGTTCGGGCATCAGGCGTGGCTACACCTTC.

The genes are TRBV3-1 and TRBJ1-4; 8 positions match TRBD1. CDR3 size: 18 residues. The ends lost 1 base at V and 0 bases at J; junction bases unmatched: 7. Germline CDR1 LGHDT, CDR2 YNNKEL (reference sequence). The CDR3 protein is CASSQGLTGVATNEKLFF. The CDR3 DNA sequence: TGTGCCAGCAGCCAAGGGTTGACAGGGGTTGCAACTAATGAAAAACTGTTTTTT.

CDR3 nucleotides: TGTGCCAGCAGTTTCACAGGGCGGAGACAATACGAGCAGTACTTC. Its translation: CASSFTGRRQYEQYF. This chain uses TRBV28 with TRBJ2-7; perhaps TRBD1 as D (6 bases). The CDR3 loop spans 15 amino acids. Deletions cut 3 bases from V and 4 bases from J, with 16 bases between. Germline V gene data show CDR1 as MDHEN and CDR2 as SYDVKM.